These T cell receptor beta chains were read from a single sample in a study of blood T cell repertoires in COVID-19. Some clones are missing from TCRdb's copy, which holds only in-frame ones; the method was immunoSEQ multiplex PCR. Among approximately 470,000 clones listed, about 90% were seen once. Sequences were obtained from PBMCs or T cells enriched from blood (not recorded which). The receptor set was obtained from a woman in her late teens or twenties who had recovered from COVID-19. CDR3s include the opening cysteine and the closing phenylalanine or tryptophan. The D gene is left open where the match is weak. Some rows mark clone size as missing; the rest say once, few, many or name a class of expanded clone.

V	J	size	D	DNA	CDR3
TRBV4-1	TRBJ1-2	NA	NA	TGCGCCAGCAGCGATATATCGGGCTATGGCTACACCTTC	CASSDISGYGYTF
TRBV10-1	TRBJ1-2	NA	NA	TGCGCCAGCAGTGAGACAGGGATTCATGGCTACACCTTC	CASSETGIHGYTF
TRBV6-5	TRBJ2-7	NA	NA	TGTGCCAGCACCCTAGCTTACTCCGGCTCCTACGAGCAGTACTTC	CASTLAYSGSYEQYF
TRBV19	TRBJ2-4	NA	NA	TGTGCCAGTAGTCGAGGGGGTCAAGCCAAAAACATTCAGTACTTC	CASSRGGQAKNIQYF
TRBV11-2	TRBJ1-5	NA	TRBD1	TGTGCCAGCAGCTTAGAGGGACAGAGCAATCAGCCCCAGCATTTT	CASSLEGQSNQPQHF
TRBV23-1	TRBJ2-6	few	TRBD1	TGCGCCAGCAGTCAAGAGCGGGACAGGGTCCCCTCTGGGGCCAACGTCCTGACTTTC	CASSQERDRVPSGANVLTF
TRBV9	TRBJ2-1	NA	NA	TGTGCCAGCAGCGTAGGCCCCGCGGACTACAATGAGCAGTTCTTC	CASSVGPADYNEQFF
TRBV9	TRBJ2-5	few	TRBD1	TGTGCCAGCAGCCAGACAGGGGGTGTAGAGACCCAGTACTTC	CASSQTGGVETQYF
TRBV5-8	TRBJ2-7	NA	TRBD1	TGTGCCAGCAGCTTGGACAGGGGATTTGAGCAGTACTTC	CASSLDRGFEQYF
TRBV6-1	TRBJ1-2	once	NA	TGTGCCAGCAGTGAGAGTAGGATGGGCAGGTCGGGCTACACCTTC	CASSESRMGRSGYTF
TRBV21-1	TRBJ1-2	NA	NA	TGTGCCAGCAGCAAATTAAGGGGACAGGTTCCCGTCTATGGCTACACCTTC	CASSKLRGQVPVYGYTF
TRBV5-6	TRBJ1-4	NA	NA	TGTGCCAGCAGCCCGACCCGGACAGTTAGGAATGAAAAACTGTTTTTT	CASSPTRTVRNEKLFF
TRBV28	TRBJ1-2	NA	NA	TGTGCCAGCACCTCTATTTTCCCTCCCTATGGCTACACCTTC	CASTSIFPPYGYTF
TRBV19	TRBJ2-7	once	TRBD2	TGTGCCAGTAGTGCTAGCGGGGGGTTCTCCTACGAGCAGTACTTC	CASSASGGFSYEQYF
TRBV2	TRBJ2-2	NA	TRBD2	TGTGCCAGCAGTGATAGGGGTAGCGGGGTAAACACCGGGGAGCTGTTTTTT	CASSDRGSGVNTGELFF
TRBV30	TRBJ2-5	NA	NA	TGTGCCTGGTCACCGGGACTGCAAGAGGCCCAGTACTTC	CAWSPGLQEAQYF
TRBV6-5	TRBJ1-2	NA	TRBD1	TGTGCCAGCAGTTACGAGCAGGGGGCGGATGGCTACACCTTC	CASSYEQGADGYTF
TRBV5-1	TRBJ1-2	NA	NA	TGCGCCAGCAGCTTAGCCGTACAGGGCTATGGCTACACCTTC	CASSLAVQGYGYTF
TRBV24-1	TRBJ2-5	once	NA	TGTGCCACCAGTGACAGTGAAGAGACCCAGTACTTC	CATSDSEETQYF
TRBV11-2	TRBJ1-4	once	NA	TGTGCCAGCAGCTTCGGGACTATAAGTGAAAAACTGTTTTTT	CASSFGTISEKLFF
TRBV30	TRBJ1-1	few	NA	TGTGCCTGGACGGACGGCAGGGGGAACACTGAAGCTTTCTTT	CAWTDGRGNTEAFF
TRBV19	TRBJ1-1	once	TRBD1	TGTGCCAGTGCCAGGGGGCACGTGGTACTCACTGAAGCTTTCTTT	CASARGHVVLTEAFF
TRBV5-4	TRBJ1-4	NA	TRBD1	TGTGCCAGCAGCTATGGGACAGGTGGGGATGAAAAACTGTTTTTT	CASSYGTGGDEKLFF
TRBV3-1/TRBV3-2	TRBJ1-1	NA	NA	TGTGCCAGCAGCCAAACCTCTCAGGGGGAAGCTTTCTTT	CASSQTSQGEAFF
TRBV9	TRBJ2-2	NA	NA	TGTGCCAGCAGCGTAAGAGGGCCGGACACCGGGGAGCTGTTTTTT	CASSVRGPDTGELFF
TRBV2	TRBJ2-2	NA	TRBD2	TGTGCCAGCAGGTCACTAGCGGGAGCCACCGGGGAGCTGTTTTTT	CASRSLAGATGELFF
TRBV21-1	TRBJ1-2	once	NA	TGTGCCAGCAGCAAAGTACGGCGGTACTATGGCTACACCTTC	CASSKVRRYYGYTF
TRBV5-1	TRBJ2-7	NA	TRBD1	TGCGCCAGCAGCTACGACAGGGGGCGGGAGCAGTACTTC	CASSYDRGREQYF
TRBV6-5	TRBJ1-2	NA	NA	TGTGCCACCGGCAGGTCCTTCCTCTCTAACTATGGCTACACCTTC	CATGRSFLSNYGYTF
TRBV7-2	TRBJ2-5	NA	NA	TGTGCCAGCAGCCTAGGCACCGGGGAAGAGACCCAGTACTTC	CASSLGTGEETQYF
TRBV11-3	TRBJ2-5	NA	NA	TGTGCCAGCAGCTCGACCTTAGACAGCCAAGAGACCCAGTACTTC	CASSSTLDSQETQYF
TRBV2	TRBJ1-2	NA	NA	TGTGCCAGCAGGGCTGGACAGCAGACTTATGGCTACACCTTC	CASRAGQQTYGYTF
TRBV10-3	TRBJ2-7	NA	NA	TGTGCCACCAAGGACAGTTCCTACGAGCAGTACTTC	CATKDSSYEQYF
TRBV30	TRBJ1-2	few	NA	TGTGCCTGCAACCCGAGCGGTTTCGATGGCTACACCTTC	CACNPSGFDGYTF
TRBV9	TRBJ2-1	NA	TRBD2	TGTGCCAGCAGCCCCAGCGGGGTCTCCTACAATGAGCAGTTCTTC	CASSPSGVSYNEQFF
TRBV28	TRBJ1-5	few	NA	TGTGCCAGCAGCCCCCTGGAGAAAGGGGACAATCAGCCCCAGCATTTT	CASSPLEKGDNQPQHF
TRBV20-1	TRBJ2-3	NA	NA	TGCAGTGCTAGTATCTCCATCGGGGATACGCAGTATTTT	CSASISIGDTQYF
TRBV2	TRBJ2-7	NA	TRBD1	TGTGCCAGCAGGGACTCTACAGGGGTTGCTTACGAGCAGTACTTC	CASRDSTGVAYEQYF
TRBV5-6	TRBJ1-1	NA	NA	TGTGCCAGCAGCCCGGACCCCAACAGGGCTACCAACACTGAAGCTTTCTTT	CASSPDPNRATNTEAFF